A selection of T cell receptor beta chains follows, all from one sample in a study of metastatic and nonmetastatic thyroid tumors. MiXCR re-clonotyped the PCR reads for TCRdb. The sample has 22,000 or so clones, roughly 9.7% seen once; the top ten hold under 30%. The sample comprised blood. The origin of the receptors is a female donor with papillary thyroid cancer or a benign thyroid nodule (not recorded which). Some clones in this sample may be carry-over from other donors' samples. Both conserved end residues are part of each CDR3. Fields, in order: V gene, CDR3 length, clone size, J gene, D gene, CDR3 DNA, CDR3 protein. The D gene is left open where the match is weak. Where a row states a size, it is once, few, many or the class of an expanded clone; other rows omit it.

>TRBV12-3/TRBV12-4|15|many|TRBJ2-3|.
TGTGCCAGCAGTGGATCTCCCTTTCCCCCAGATACGCAGTATTTT
CASSGSPFPPDTQYF
>TRBV20-1|10|many|TRBJ2-7|.
TGCAGTGCTCCCCACTACGAGCAGTACTTC
CSAPHYEQYF
>TRBV2|14|.|TRBJ1-2|TRBD1
TGTGCCAGCAGAGCCATGACAGGGAACTATGGCTACACCTTC
CASRAMTGNYGYTF
>TRBV4-2|16|many|TRBJ1-2|.
TGTGCCAGCAGCCAAGTCCCGGGACGGGGAAACTATGGCTACACCTTC
CASSQVPGRGNYGYTF
>TRBV7-3|15|many|TRBJ2-1|TRBD2
TGTGCCAGCAGCCAGCAGGGACTAGCGGACAACGAGCAGTTCTTC
CASSQQGLADNEQFF
>TRBV7-9|14|many|TRBJ2-3|TRBD1
TGTGCCAGCCAGAGGGGGCAGAACACAGATACGCAGTATTTT
CASQRGQNTDTQYF
>TRBV13|12|many|TRBJ2-3|.
TGTGCCAGCAGCCATTACACAGATACGCAGTATTTT
CASSHYTDTQYF
>TRBV19|13|many|TRBJ2-1|.
TGTGCCAGTAGTCCTCGGTGGGGGAATGAGCAGTTCTTC
CASSPRWGNEQFF
>TRBV12-3/TRBV12-4|13|many|TRBJ1-4|TRBD1
TGTGCCAGCAGTTTCCAGGGGGCTGAAAAACTGTTTTTT
CASSFQGAEKLFF
>TRBV11-2|13|.|TRBJ2-5|.
TGTGCCAGCAGCTTCCCGACCGTGGAGACCCAGTACTTC
CASSFPTVETQYF
>TRBV5-6|13|.|TRBJ2-3|.
TGTGCCAGTGGTTTGGTCGAAACAGATACGCAGTATTTT
CASGLVETDTQYF
>TRBV7-6|15|many|TRBJ1-1|TRBD1
TGTGCCAGCAGCCCGCGACAGGGAATGGAGACTGAAGCTTTCTTT
CASSPRQGMETEAFF
>TRBV28|13|few|TRBJ2-7|.
TGTGCCAGCAGTCCAGGGGATCTGTACGAGCAGTACTTC
CASSPGDLYEQYF
>TRBV20-1|17|many|TRBJ2-7|TRBD1
TGCAGTGCTAGAGGGGGACAGGCATGGTCTAAGTTAAACGAGCAGTACTTC
CSARGGQAWSKLNEQYF
>TRBV30|14|.|TRBJ2-1|TRBD2
TGTGTCTGGAATAGACTAGCAGGAGGGAATGAGCAGTTCTTC
CVWNRLAGGNEQFF
>TRBV6-1|13|many|TRBJ2-5|.
TGTGCCAGCAGTGAAAGGGTATGGGAGACCCAGTACTTC
CASSERVWETQYF
>TRBV28|15|many|TRBJ1-5|.
TGTGCCAGCAGACTACACTCCGGAAGCAATCAGCCCCAGCATTTT
CASRLHSGSNQPQHF
>TRBV7-6|15|many|TRBJ2-6|.
TGTGCCAGCAGCCCTACCTACTCTGGGGCCAACGTCCTGACTTTC
CASSPTYSGANVLTF
>TRBV6-1|16|few|TRBJ2-3|.
TGTGCCAGCAGCCTATTTCAGAGAAAGGGTGGAGATACGCAGTATTTT
CASSLFQRKGGDTQYF
>TRBV28|13|medium-sized|TRBJ2-5|.
TGTGCCAGCAGTTTAAGCACTCCGGCGACCCAGTACTTC
CASSLSTPATQYF
>TRBV18|14|many|TRBJ1-2|.
TGTGCCAGCTCACCACCGGGCAGTAACTATGGCTACACCTTC
CASSPPGSNYGYTF
>TRBV4-1|13|.|TRBJ1-2|.
TGCGCCAGCAGCCAAGTACATGGGTACGGCTACACCTTC
CASSQVHGYGYTF
>TRBV5-5|13|many|TRBJ2-5|.
TGTGCCAGCAGCTTGGCCCTCCAAGAGACCCAGTACTTC
CASSLALQETQYF
>TRBV5-6|14|many|TRBJ2-7|TRBD1
TGTGCCAGCAGCGAGGACAGGGGGAGATACGAGCAGTACTTC
CASSEDRGRYEQYF
>TRBV14|13|few|TRBJ2-5|.
TGTGCCAGCAGCCCTGAACTGGGGGAGACCCAGTACTTC
CASSPELGETQYF
>TRBV5-6|12|few|TRBJ2-5|.
TGTGCCAGCAGCCCCCCTGGGGAGACCCAGTACTTC
CASSPPGETQYF
>TRBV28|12|many|TRBJ1-1|.
TGTGCCAGCACCCCAGGAGGGACTGAAGCTTTCTTT
CASTPGGTEAFF
>TRBV5-1|13|many|TRBJ1-2|.
TGCGCCAGCAGTTCCCAGTCTAACTATGGCTACACCTTC
CASSSQSNYGYTF
>TRBV6-1|14|.|TRBJ2-7|.
TGTGCCAGCGATACGACAGGGACTAGCTACGAGCAGTACTTC
CASDTTGTSYEQYF
>TRBV5-5|14|.|TRBJ2-5|TRBD2
TGTGCCAGCAGCCGACTAGCGGGAGAGGAGACCCAGTACTTC
CASSRLAGEETQYF
>TRBV28|14|.|TRBJ2-5|.
TGTGCCAGCAGACGACGCGTAGGGGCGGAGACCCAGTGCTTC
CASRRRVGAETQCF
>TRBV12-3/TRBV12-4|14|many|TRBJ2-3|.
TGTGCCAGCAGTTATACCTGGGGCACAGATACGCAGTATTTT
CASSYTWGTDTQYF
>TRBV6-1|13|many|TRBJ2-5|.
TGTGCCAGCAGCCTCAGGGTCCGGGAGACCCAGTACTTC
CASSLRVRETQYF
>TRBV5-4|14|many|TRBJ2-7|TRBD1
TGTGCCAGCAGCTCAGGACAGGGGGCCTACGAGCAGTACTTC
CASSSGQGAYEQYF
>TRBV4-1|15|many|TRBJ2-7|TRBD2
TGCGCCAGCAGCCAATCAAAGCGGGGCACCTACGAGCAGTACTTC
CASSQSKRGTYEQYF
>TRBV6-5|15|medium-sized|TRBJ2-1|TRBD1
TGTGCCAGCAGTTACGGGGGACAGGAGATGAATGAGCAGTTCTTC
CASSYGGQEMNEQFF
>TRBV25-1|18|many|TRBJ2-1|TRBD2
TGTGCCAGCAGTGAACCTCCTGGGCTAGCGGGAGAGAACAATGAGCAGTTCTTC
CASSEPPGLAGENNEQFF
>TRBV7-2|13|medium-sized|TRBJ1-2|.
TGTGCCAGCAGCTTAGCGGGGACCTATGGCTACACCTTC
CASSLAGTYGYTF
>TRBV5-8|16|many|TRBJ1-4|.
TGTGCCAGCACCGCGAGGGGCGAAGACTTAAATGAAAAACTGTTTTTT
CASTARGEDLNEKLFF
>TRBV28|15|many|TRBJ1-4|.
TGTGCCAGCAGCCTCGTCAGGGAACCAAATGAAAAACTGTTTTTT
CASSLVREPNEKLFF
>TRBV20-1|18|many|TRBJ2-5|TRBD2
TGCAGTGCTAGAGATCGGGCTAGCGGGAGTGGTTACCAAGAGACCCAGTACTTC
CSARDRASGSGYQETQYF
>TRBV5-1|12|many|TRBJ1-2|.
TGCGCCAGCAGCCCCAGTAACTATGGCTACACCTTC
CASSPSNYGYTF
>TRBV28|15|.|TRBJ2-1|TRBD2
TGTGGGAGCAGTTCCCCGGGACTAGTTTACAATGAGCAGTTCTTC
CGSSSPGLVYNEQFF
>TRBV28|15|few|TRBJ2-6|TRBD1
TGTGCCAGCAGTTACAGGGGGGCTGGGGCCAACGCCCTGACCTTC
CASSYRGAGANALTF
>TRBV10-1|14|medium-sized|TRBJ2-7|.
TGCGCCAGCAGCAGGGCAGGGGCAGGCTACGAGCAGTACTTC
CASSRAGAGYEQYF
>TRBV10-3|16|many|TRBJ2-7|.
TGTGCCATCAGTGAGTCGGCGGGAAAGGGGGCTTACGAGCAGTACTTC
CAISESAGKGAYEQYF
>TRBV28|13|medium-sized|TRBJ2-7|.
TGTGCCAGCAGTTCCCCGAGGGGCTACGAGCAGTACTTC
CASSSPRGYEQYF
>TRBV5-6|16|many|TRBJ2-3|TRBD2
TGTGCCAGCAGGCCGGGACTAGCGGGCGGATCAGATACGCAGTATTTT
CASRPGLAGGSDTQYF
>TRBV12-3/TRBV12-4|15|many|TRBJ2-1|TRBD2
TGTGCCAGCAGTTTAGGTAGCGGGACATATAATGAGCAGTTCTTC
CASSLGSGTYNEQFF
>TRBV7-2|17|many|TRBJ2-1|TRBD2
TGTGCCAGCAGACAGACAAAGGGACTAGCTCTCGGCAATGAGCAGTTCTTC
CASRQTKGLALGNEQFF
>TRBV5-1|14|many|TRBJ2-7|.
TGCGCCAGCAGCTTGGGCAACAAGGGGTACGAGCAGTACTTC
CASSLGNKGYEQYF
>TRBV5-1|15|.|TRBJ1-2|TRBD1
TGCGCCAGCAGCCCCCCGACAGGGGGCGGTTTAGGCTACACCTTC
CASSPPTGGGLGYTF
>TRBV6-1|15|medium-sized|TRBJ2-7|.
TGTGCCAGCAGTTCTTCCCGGGAGCCCTCCTACGAGCAGTACTTC
CASSSSREPSYEQYF